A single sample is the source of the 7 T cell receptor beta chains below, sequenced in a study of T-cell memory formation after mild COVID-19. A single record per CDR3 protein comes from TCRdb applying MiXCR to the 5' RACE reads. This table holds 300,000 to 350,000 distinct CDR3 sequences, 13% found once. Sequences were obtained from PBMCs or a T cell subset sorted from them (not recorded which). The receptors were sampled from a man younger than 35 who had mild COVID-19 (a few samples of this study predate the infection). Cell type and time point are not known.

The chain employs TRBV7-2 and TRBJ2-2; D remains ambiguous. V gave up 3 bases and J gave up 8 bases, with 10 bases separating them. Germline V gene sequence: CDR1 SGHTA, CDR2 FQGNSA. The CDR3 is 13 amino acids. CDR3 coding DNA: TGTGCCAGCAGCTTCTTGGGAAATGGGGAGCTGTTTTTT. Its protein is CASSFLGNGELFF.

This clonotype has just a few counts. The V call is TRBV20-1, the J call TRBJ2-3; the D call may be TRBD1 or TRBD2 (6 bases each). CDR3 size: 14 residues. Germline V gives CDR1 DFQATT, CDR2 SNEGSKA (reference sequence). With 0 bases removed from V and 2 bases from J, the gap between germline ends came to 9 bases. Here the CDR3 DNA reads TGCAGTGCTAGAGACGGGGGCCTCACAGATACGCAGTATTTT. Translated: CSARDGGLTDTQYF.

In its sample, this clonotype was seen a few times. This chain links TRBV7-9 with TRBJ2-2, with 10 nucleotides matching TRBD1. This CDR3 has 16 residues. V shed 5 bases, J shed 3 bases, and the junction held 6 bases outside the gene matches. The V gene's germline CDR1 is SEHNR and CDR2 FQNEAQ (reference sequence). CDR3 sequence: CASSRDRGVYTGELFF. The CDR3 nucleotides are TGTGCCAGCAGCCGGGACAGGGGAGTTTACACCGGGGAGCTGTTTTTT. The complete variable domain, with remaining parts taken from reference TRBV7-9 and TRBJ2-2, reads DTGVSQNPRHKITKRGQNVTFRCDPISEHNRLYWYRQTLGQGPEFLTYFQNEAQLEKSRLLSDRFSAERPKGSFSTLEIQRTEQGDSAMYLCASSRDRGVYTGELFFGEGSRLTVL.

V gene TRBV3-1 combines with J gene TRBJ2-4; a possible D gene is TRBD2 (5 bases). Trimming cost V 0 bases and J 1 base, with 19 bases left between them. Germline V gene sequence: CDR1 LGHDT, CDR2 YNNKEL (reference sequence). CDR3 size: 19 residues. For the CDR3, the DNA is TGTGCCAGCAGCCAAGAGCTTCCCGGAGGTATCGTGGCCAAAAACATTCAGTACTTC. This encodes CASSQELPGGIVAKNIQYF.

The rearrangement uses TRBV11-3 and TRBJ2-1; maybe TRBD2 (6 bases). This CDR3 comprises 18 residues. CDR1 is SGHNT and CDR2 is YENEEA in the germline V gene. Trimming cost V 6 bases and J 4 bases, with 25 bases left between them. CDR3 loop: CASSNFLGGPEYYNEQFF. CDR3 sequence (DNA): TGTGCCAGCAGTAATTTCTTGGGGGGTCCCGAGTATTACAATGAGCAGTTCTTC. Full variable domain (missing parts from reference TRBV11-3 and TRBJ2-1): EAGVVQSPRYKIIEKKQPVAFWCNPISGHNTLYWYLQNLGQGPELLIRYENEEAVDDSQLPKDRFSAERLKGVDSTLKIQPAELGDSAVYLCASSNFLGGPEYYNEQFFGPGTRLTVL.

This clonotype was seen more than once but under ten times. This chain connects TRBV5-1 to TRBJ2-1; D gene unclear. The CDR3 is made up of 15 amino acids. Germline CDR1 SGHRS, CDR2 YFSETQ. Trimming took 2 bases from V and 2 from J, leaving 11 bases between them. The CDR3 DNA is TGCGCCAGCAGCTTCGACCCCGCTCCCTACAATGAGCAGTTCTTC. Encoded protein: CASSFDPAPYNEQFF.

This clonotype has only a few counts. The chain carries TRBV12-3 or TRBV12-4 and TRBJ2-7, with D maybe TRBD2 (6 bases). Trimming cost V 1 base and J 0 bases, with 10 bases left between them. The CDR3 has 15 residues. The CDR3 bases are TGTGCCAGCAGTTTAGTGCAGGGAGGCTCCTACGAGCAGTACTTC. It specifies CASSLVQGGSYEQYF.